One and the same sample provided the 23 T cell receptor beta chains below, sequenced in a study of shared clonotypes between healthy human individuals. This table comes from immunoSEQ multiplex PCR, and its TCRdb copy is limited to in-frame clones, with some not included. The repertoire holds nearly 750,000 clones, with just under 75% as singletons. Material: memory CD4+ T cells sorted from blood. The subset is: CD45RA-negative fraction. The receptors come from a woman in her twenties or thirties in good health.

V is TRBV6-5 and J is TRBJ2-7, with D possibly matching TRBD2 (6 bases). Between the trimmed V and J ends, which lost 5 bases and 4 bases, there was a span of 15 bases. The CDR3 runs to 14 residues. The germline V gene encodes CDR1 MNHEY and CDR2 SVGAGI. CDR3 protein: CASSGWRGRYEQYF. The CDR3 DNA reads TGTGCCAGCAGTGGCTGGAGGGGCCGATACGAGCAGTACTTC.

This clone was found a few times. The chain joins TRBV5-1 to TRBJ2-7; a possible D gene is TRBD2 (6 bases). Germline CDR1 reads SGHRS; CDR2 reads YFSETQ. The CDR3 consists of 14 residues. The V end lost 0 bases, the J end lost 6 bases, and 13 bases lay between the germline ends. Written as DNA, the CDR3 is TGCGCCAGCAGCTTGGGGTCGGGAGAATTCGAGCAGTACTTC. As protein: CASSLGSGEFEQYF.

The CDR3 DNA sequence: TGTGCCACCAGCAGATACGGATCCGCTTTCTTT. This encodes CATSRYGSAFF. V gene TRBV15 combines with J gene TRBJ1-1, with unresolved D. The CDR3 sequence is 11 residues long. V was shortened by 2 bases and J by 11 bases, with 9 bases between the two germline ends. CDR1 and CDR2 from the germline V gene are LNHNV and YYDKDF (reference sequence).

The chain combines TRBV28 with TRBJ2-7; D gene ambiguous. The CDR3 covers 15 residues. The V gene's germline CDR1 is MDHEN and CDR2 SYDVKM. Trimming shortened V by 5 bases and J by 1 base, and 15 bases separated the two germline ends. The CDR3 DNA is TGTGCCAGCAGTGGAATGTGGAACTCTTCCTACGAGCAGTACTTC. Protein: CASSGMWNSSYEQYF.

V is TRBV2 and J is TRBJ2-3; D is undetermined. Trimming removed 3 bases at V and 0 bases at J, with 19 bases between. In germline, CDR1 is SNHLY, CDR2 FYNNEI. This CDR3 is 18 amino acids long. The CDR3 spells CASSDTTRRLSSTDTQYF. For the CDR3, the DNA is TGTGCCAGCAGTGACACAACCCGAAGACTTTCTAGCACAGATACGCAGTATTTT.

V gene TRBV11-1 combines with J gene TRBJ2-4, with D hard to call. The CDR3 contains 13 residues. V was shortened by 4 bases and J by 3 bases, with 7 bases between the two germline ends. Germline V CDR1 and CDR2: SGHAT, FQDESV (reference sequence). In nucleotides, the CDR3 is TGTGCCAGCAGCTCACAGAACAAAAACATTCAGTACTTC. Its protein is CASSSQNKNIQYF.

The V call is TRBV13, the J call TRBJ1-1; 11 nucleotides align to TRBD1. The J segment lost 3 bases and the V segment lost 5 bases, leaving 5 bases of the junction unmatched. The CDR3 is made up of 15 amino acids. Germline V gene data show CDR1 as PRHDT and CDR2 as FYEKMQ (reference sequence). CDR3 sequence reads: CASSPGTGGDTEAFF. The CDR3 nucleotides read TGTGCCAGCAGCCCCGGGACAGGGGGTGACACTGAAGCTTTCTTT.

This clone was recorded a few times. This chain joins TRBV29-1 and TRBJ2-5, with TRBD2 matching 8 bases. Judging by the DNA end, TRBJ2-7 fits better; the J call may be wrong. Germline CDR1 is SQVTM and CDR2 is ANQGSEA. The CDR3 loop spans 13 amino acids. CDR3 protein: CSGVSGSSYEQYF. DNA of the CDR3: TGCAGCGGTGTGAGCGGGAGCTCCTACGAGCAGTACTTC.

In this sample, this clone turned up once. This rearrangement joins TRBV6-6 to TRBJ2-1; weak D call: TRBD2 (5 bases). Trimming took 2 bases from V and 0 from J, leaving 8 bases between them. This CDR3 is built from 15 residues. Germline V gives CDR1 MNHNY, CDR2 SVGAGI (reference sequence). CDR3 sequence reads: CASSYPRDSYNEQFF. The CDR3 DNA sequence: TGTGCCAGCAGTTACCCGAGGGACTCCTACAATGAGCAGTTCTTC.

V and J are TRBV5-4 and TRBJ1-1, with a possible D match to TRBD1 (5 bases). Germline V gene data show CDR1 as SGHNT and CDR2 as YYREEE (reference sequence). This CDR3 has 13 amino acids. V was shortened by 3 bases and J by 12 bases, with 18 bases between the two germline ends. The CDR3 here is CASSSAGTPVSFF. CDR3 coding DNA: TGTGCCAGCAGCTCAGCCGGGACGCCGGTATCTTTCTTT.

Comment on this clone: This same CDR3 is encoded by further DNA sequences in the sample. The chain is built from TRBV7-9 and TRBJ2-3; 7 bases line up with TRBD1. The CDR3 totals 15 residues. Per the germline V gene, CDR1 is SEHNR and CDR2 is FQNEAQ (reference sequence). With 5 bases clipped from V and 2 bases from J, the junction kept 7 bases outside the gene matches. For the CDR3, the DNA is TGTGCCAGCAGCCCAGGACAGGTTCTCACAGATACGCAGTATTTT. Protein product: CASSPGQVLTDTQYF.

The sample holds a few counts of this clone. The rearrangement links TRBV15 to TRBJ1-1, with 8 bases aligning to TRBD1. CDR1 is LNHNV and CDR2 is YYDKDF in the germline V gene (reference sequence). The CDR3 runs 15 residues. With 0 bases clipped from V and 11 bases from J, the junction kept 11 bases outside the gene matches. In DNA form, the CDR3 reads TGTGCCACCAGCAGAGATGTAGACAGGGGCATGCGGGCTTTCTTT. Translated, it gives CATSRDVDRGMRAFF.

The rearrangement links TRBV28 to TRBJ2-7; the D gene could be TRBD1 or TRBD2 (5 bases each). Germline CDR1 reads MDHEN; CDR2 reads SYDVKM. The CDR3 consists of 15 residues. V was pared by 6 bases and J by 7 bases, with 22 bases between. The CDR3 sequence: CASSRPPLGVGEQYF. CDR3 coding DNA: TGTGCCAGCAGCCGTCCTCCTCTGGGGGTTGGAGAGCAGTACTTC.

This clone was observed a handful of times. V and J are TRBV9 and TRBJ2-3; possibly TRBD2 for D (6 bases). This CDR3 is 17 amino acids long. Germline V CDR1 and CDR2: SGDLS, YYNGEE. V was trimmed by 4 bases and J by 0 bases, leaving 18 bases between them. The CDR3, as DNA: TGTGCCAGCAGCCCCCTAGGAGGGTCAGCTAGCACAGATACGCAGTATTTT. Protein product: CASSPLGGSASTDTQYF.

The rearrangement links TRBV27 to TRBJ1-5; D remains ambiguous. Germline CDR1 reads MNHEY; CDR2 reads SMNVEV (reference sequence). Trimming took off 3 bases at V and 1 base at J, with 10 bases between the two ends. This CDR3 contains 15 residues. The CDR3 DNA sequence: TGTGCCAGCAGTTTTAGTTGGCTGAGCAATCAGCCCCAGCATTTT. Amino acid sequence: CASSFSWLSNQPQHF.

The chain joins TRBV27 to TRBJ2-5, with D perhaps being TRBD1 or TRBD2 (5 bases each). This CDR3 has 17 amino acids. Germline CDR1 reads MNHEY; CDR2 reads SMNVEV (reference sequence). V dropped 5 bases and J dropped 6 bases, with 25 bases sitting between them. The CDR3 bases are TGTGCCAGCAGTCTCGGGGCTCAAGAGGGGTTGTGGAAGACCCAGTACTTC. Translation gives CASSLGAQEGLWKTQYF.

This chain connects TRBV5-4 to TRBJ1-2; D not certain. The CDR3 is 13 amino acids. Germline loops: CDR1 SGHNT, CDR2 YYREEE (reference sequence). Between the trimmed V and J ends, which lost 1 base and 8 bases, there was a span of 12 bases. CDR3 sequence reads: CASSLLGSPGYTF. The CDR3 nucleotides read TGTGCCAGCAGCTTGTTAGGCAGCCCCGGCTACACCTTC.

The V call is TRBV9, the J call TRBJ2-5; TRBD2 matches 14 bases. CDR3 length: 17 amino acids. V dropped 5 bases and J dropped 5; count of bases not matched to a gene: 11. In germline, CDR1 is SGDLS, CDR2 YYNGEE. This chain's CDR3 is CASSDGGTSGSRETQYF. CDR3 DNA: TGTGCCAGCAGTGACGGAGGGACTAGCGGGAGTCGGGAGACCCAGTACTTC.

V is TRBV6-5 and J is TRBJ1-5; D is undetermined. V was clipped by 1 base and J by 4 bases, with 14 bases between them. The CDR3 length is 16 residues. The germline CDR1 and CDR2 sequences are MNHEY and SVGAGI. In DNA form, the CDR3 reads TGTGCCAGCAGTTACTTACCTCGGGGAAAAAATCAGCCCCAGCATTTT. Protein product: CASSYLPRGKNQPQHF.

As for this clone: This CDR3 is also generated by other DNA sequences in the sample. The chain is built from TRBV29-1 and TRBJ2-3, with 7 nucleotides matching TRBD2. V lost 4 bases, J lost 0 bases, and 4 bases stayed unmatched. Germline V gene sequence: CDR1 SQVTM, CDR2 ANQGSEA. The CDR3 extends over 14 amino acids. In DNA form, the CDR3 reads TGCAGCGTTGGAGGCGGGGGTAGCACAGATACGCAGTATTTT. Encoded protein: CSVGGGGSTDTQYF.

V is TRBV19 and J is TRBJ1-2; 8 bases are shared with TRBD1. Germline V gene lookup returns CDR1 LNHDA and CDR2 SQIVND (reference sequence). J gave up 8 bases and V 5 bases, and 10 bases lay outside the gene matches. The CDR3 consists of 14 residues. Written as DNA, the CDR3 is TGTGCCAGTAGTCCACTCTCGGGGACAGGAGGCTACACCTTC. Amino acid sequence: CASSPLSGTGGYTF.

This clone has just a few counts. Other DNA sequences in this specimen translate into the identical CDR3. V gene TRBV5-4 combines with J gene TRBJ2-3; tentatively, D is TRBD2 (5 bases). Germline lookup yields CDR1 SGHNT and CDR2 YYREEE (reference sequence). Trimming took off 9 bases at V and 2 bases at J, with 13 bases between the two ends. The CDR3 sequence is 13 residues long. The CDR3 DNA is TGTGCCATTAGCGAACCAATCACAGATACGCAGTATTTT. Protein product: CAISEPITDTQYF. The variable domain in full, completed from reference TRBV5-4 and TRBJ2-3, reads ETGVTQSPTHLIKTRGQQVTLRCSSQSGHNTVSWYQQALGQGPQFIFQYYREEENGRGNFPPRFSGLQFPNYSSELNVNALELDDSALYLCAISEPITDTQYFGPGTRLTVL.

V usage is TRBV19 and J usage is TRBJ1-2, with 7 bases that match TRBD1. This CDR3 has 15 amino acids. V trimming: 4 bases; J trimming: 3 bases; junction bases outside the gene matches: 8. Germline V CDR1 and CDR2: LNHDA, SQIVND (reference sequence). The CDR3 DNA sequence: TGTGCCAGTAGTACCCGGGACAGCCTCTACTATGGCTACACCTTC. This sequence encodes CASSTRDSLYYGYTF.